These T cell receptor beta chains were read from a single sample in a study of blood T cell repertoires in COVID-19. Data came from immunoSEQ multiplex PCR; TCRdb stores just in-frame clones and leaves some out. The sample shows 70,000 to 80,000 clones, around 80% of them seen only once. Input material: peripheral blood. The receptors come from an elderly woman with acute or convalescent COVID-19. The CDR3 runs from the conserved cysteine through the conserved F or W. A D gene is named only where the DNA matches it firmly. The size entry is marked missing in some rows and otherwise reads once, few, many or a size class.

d_call: NA
v_call: TRBV7-6
clone_size: NA
j_call: TRBJ1-2
cdr3_nt: TGTGCCAGCAGCTTAGTGAAGAGAACAGGGCCGAGATATGGCTACACCTTC
cdr3_aa: CASSLVKRTGPRYGYTF

d_call: NA
v_call: TRBV4-3
clone_size: NA
j_call: TRBJ2-7
cdr3_nt: TGCGCCAGCAGCCAAAGCGGTACCCCCTCCTACGAGCAGTACTTC
cdr3_aa: CASSQSGTPSYEQYF

d_call: NA
v_call: TRBV5-1
clone_size: once
j_call: TRBJ1-1
cdr3_nt: TGCGCCAGCAGGGGCACCAGGGGAAAGGGAGAAGCTTTCTTT
cdr3_aa: CASRGTRGKGEAFF

d_call: TRBD1
v_call: TRBV6-4
clone_size: few
j_call: TRBJ2-2
cdr3_nt: TGTGCCAGCAGTGACTCCGTCCCGCACCAGGACAGGGGAGTTGACGGGGAGCTGTTTTTT
cdr3_aa: CASSDSVPHQDRGVDGELFF

d_call: NA
v_call: TRBV27
clone_size: NA
j_call: TRBJ1-2
cdr3_nt: TGTGCCAGCAGTCTTAATATGGGGGGAGCTAACTATGGCTACACCTTC
cdr3_aa: CASSLNMGGANYGYTF

d_call: NA
v_call: TRBV27
clone_size: NA
j_call: TRBJ2-7
cdr3_nt: TGTGCCAGCAGTTTATCGGGGAGTGAGCAGTACTTC
cdr3_aa: CASSLSGSEQYF

d_call: TRBD2
v_call: TRBV11-2
clone_size: NA
j_call: TRBJ2-5
cdr3_nt: TGTGCCAGCAGCTCCGGACTAGCGGGAATACAAGAGACCCAGTACTTC
cdr3_aa: CASSSGLAGIQETQYF

d_call: NA
v_call: TRBV7-9
clone_size: NA
j_call: TRBJ2-1
cdr3_nt: TGTGCCAGCAGCACTATAGGACATTACAATGAGCAGTTCTTC
cdr3_aa: CASSTIGHYNEQFF

d_call: NA
v_call: TRBV19
clone_size: NA
j_call: TRBJ2-1
cdr3_nt: TGTGCCAGTAGTCCCGGGGTGAGTTCCTACAATGAGCAGTTCTTC
cdr3_aa: CASSPGVSSYNEQFF

d_call: NA
v_call: TRBV2
clone_size: NA
j_call: TRBJ1-5
cdr3_nt: TGTGCCAGCAGTGACGACAGTTTTTGGCAGCCCCAGCATTTT
cdr3_aa: CASSDDSFWQPQHF

d_call: TRBD1
v_call: TRBV6-2/TRBV6-3
clone_size: NA
j_call: TRBJ1-2
cdr3_nt: TGTGCCAGCAGCCATGACAGGGCAGGCGGCTACACCTTC
cdr3_aa: CASSHDRAGGYTF

d_call: NA
v_call: TRBV28
clone_size: NA
j_call: TRBJ1-3
cdr3_nt: TGTGCCAGCAGTTTGTCACAGGGCGCTGGAAACACCATATATTTT
cdr3_aa: CASSLSQGAGNTIYF

d_call: NA
v_call: TRBV5-6
clone_size: NA
j_call: TRBJ1-4
cdr3_nt: TGTGCCAGCAGCTTGTTAGCAACTAATGAAAAACTGTTTTTT
cdr3_aa: CASSLLATNEKLFF

d_call: NA
v_call: TRBV11-3
clone_size: NA
j_call: TRBJ2-2
cdr3_nt: TGTGCCAGCAGCTTAGACTCGGGGACCGGGGAGCTGTTTTTT
cdr3_aa: CASSLDSGTGELFF

d_call: NA
v_call: TRBV6-5
clone_size: NA
j_call: TRBJ2-5
cdr3_nt: TGTGCCAGCAGTTACGGAGGTGGTGAGACCCAGTACTTC
cdr3_aa: CASSYGGGETQYF

d_call: TRBD1
v_call: TRBV6-5
clone_size: NA
j_call: TRBJ1-2
cdr3_nt: TGTGCCAGCAGTTACGCCGGGACAGGTTTTGGCTACACCTTC
cdr3_aa: CASSYAGTGFGYTF

d_call: NA
v_call: TRBV7-6
clone_size: NA
j_call: TRBJ2-6
cdr3_nt: TGTGCCAGCAGCCCCAGCACGAGGACTTCTGGGGCCAACGTCCTGACTTTC
cdr3_aa: CASSPSTRTSGANVLTF

d_call: NA
v_call: TRBV4-1
clone_size: NA
j_call: TRBJ1-5
cdr3_nt: TGCGCCAGCAGTCAAGGTTACAGGGTGGATCAGCCCCAGCATTTT
cdr3_aa: CASSQGYRVDQPQHF

d_call: NA
v_call: TRBV6-5
clone_size: NA
j_call: TRBJ1-6
cdr3_nt: TGTGCCAGCAGTTACTCGGGCGATTGGAATTCACCCCTCCACTTT
cdr3_aa: CASSYSGDWNSPLHF

d_call: NA
v_call: TRBV5-1
clone_size: medium-sized
j_call: TRBJ2-5
cdr3_nt: TGCGCCAGCAGCTCCACTGGCAGGGGTCGGTACCAAGAGACCCAGTACTTC
cdr3_aa: CASSSTGRGRYQETQYF

d_call: TRBD1
v_call: TRBV27
clone_size: NA
j_call: TRBJ2-7
cdr3_nt: TGTGCCAGCAGGGGACAGTTAAGCGCCTACGAGCAGTACTTC
cdr3_aa: CASRGQLSAYEQYF

d_call: NA
v_call: TRBV20-1
clone_size: NA
j_call: TRBJ1-4
cdr3_nt: TGCAGTGCTAGTCCGGGAGCCGGAAGGAATGAAAAACTGTTTTTT
cdr3_aa: CSASPGAGRNEKLFF

d_call: TRBD2
v_call: TRBV10-3
clone_size: once
j_call: TRBJ2-7
cdr3_nt: TGTGCCATCAGGCTAGCGGGAGTCGCCTACGAGCAGTACTTC
cdr3_aa: CAIRLAGVAYEQYF

d_call: NA
v_call: TRBV5-4
clone_size: NA
j_call: TRBJ2-5
cdr3_nt: TGTGCCAGCAGCACAGGGATCCAAGAGACCCAGTACTTC
cdr3_aa: CASSTGIQETQYF